This paragraph covers one TCR beta chain sequence. This entry is derived from a study of blood T cell repertoires in COVID-19. Study as a whole: The samples span acute and convalescent COVID-19 from the United States, Italy and Spain. Sample material is recorded as cDNA or gDNA derived from T cells, B-cell-depleted T cells, or PBMCs.

Study processing details: Estimation of nucleated cell counts relied on the amplification of reference gene primers. Some clones are missing from TCRdb's copy, which holds only in-frame ones; the method was immunoSEQ multiplex PCR. V and J calls and clone size are given by that table; D and trimming were obtained from the DNA. This sample carries some 120,000 clones, approximately 86% of them seen once, and the ten largest clones take almost 4.5%. Trimming shortened V by 5 bases and J by 2 bases, and 15 bases separated the two germline ends. Germline values: CDR1 LNHDA, CDR2 SQIVND (reference sequence). This CDR3 has 15 amino acids.

Sequences were obtained from peripheral blood. The TCR originated in a man between 40 and 49 years old with acute or convalescent COVID-19. The chain links TRBV19 to TRBJ1-1; TRBD1 might be the D (6 bases). CDR3 DNA: TGTGCCAGTAGTTCTTTTTCGGACAGAAACACTGAAGCTTTCTTT. This gives the protein CASSSFSDRNTEAFF. Complete variable domain (other parts from reference TRBV19 and TRBJ1-1): DGGITQSPKYLFRKEGQNVTLSCEQNLNHDAMYWYRQDPGQGLRLIYYSQIVNDFQKGDIAEGYSVSREKKESFPLTVTSAQKNPTAFYLCASSSFSDRNTEAFFGQGTRLTVV.